The rows below give T cell receptor beta chains drawn from one sample of a study of OX40 agonist ivuxolimab in advanced cancers. The table came from immunoSEQ multiplex PCR; TCRdb's copy has only in-frame clones and leaves some out. The data show roughly 53,000 clones, roughly 79% seen once. This material consisted of CD4+ or CD8+ T cells sorted from blood, taken in a trial of the OX40 agonist ivuxolimab. The source is an adult with an advanced solid tumor such as melanoma, head and neck, liver or kidney cancer. CDR3s include the opening cysteine and the closing phenylalanine or tryptophan. Each record gives: V gene, CDR3 protein.

v_gene: TRBV4-2
CDR3aa: CASSLEDTSSYEQYF

v_gene: TRBV5-1
CDR3aa: CASSLTQGRSGELFF

v_gene: TRBV2
CDR3aa: CASRGTSGGPQYF

v_gene: TRBV10-2
CDR3aa: CATTAFGEQYF

v_gene: TRBV6-1
CDR3aa: CASSESGQYYGYTF

v_gene: TRBV5-1
CDR3aa: CASSPGQGAAAFF

v_gene: TRBV7-2
CDR3aa: CASSHTRDRGFEKLFF

v_gene: TRBV6-5
CDR3aa: CASGRSGPQETQYF

v_gene: TRBV4-3
CDR3aa: CASSTGYAGNTIYF

v_gene: TRBV28
CDR3aa: CASSSPGQGNQPQHF

v_gene: TRBV11-3
CDR3aa: CASSIGRAEQYF

v_gene: TRBV27
CDR3aa: CASSPPGTGSFGQYF

v_gene: TRBV7-7
CDR3aa: CASSSGTANEKLFF

v_gene: TRBV7-3
CDR3aa: CASSFGGRAREQFF

v_gene: TRBV11-2
CDR3aa: CASSFALAGLNEQFF

v_gene: TRBV4-1
CDR3aa: CASSQGASLSRINEQFF

v_gene: TRBV2
CDR3aa: CASRAGTSGSETQYF

v_gene: TRBV10-2
CDR3aa: CASSEIGTSGGGYTF

v_gene: TRBV11-3
CDR3aa: CASSLEVNSYEQYF

v_gene: TRBV4-3
CDR3aa: CASSPADRDNSPLHF

v_gene: TRBV19
CDR3aa: CASSEEGRNGYTF

v_gene: TRBV2
CDR3aa: CASSRTGGEKLFF

v_gene: TRBV5-1
CDR3aa: CASTTGVRAYEQYF

v_gene: TRBV7-7
CDR3aa: CASSSRVGPGANVLTF

v_gene: TRBV4-1
CDR3aa: CASSHPGTFNQPQHF

v_gene: TRBV18
CDR3aa: CASSPPGQGRSPLHF

v_gene: TRBV10-3
CDR3aa: CAISESQGQETQYF

v_gene: TRBV28
CDR3aa: CASGGEGVAKNIQYF

v_gene: TRBV19
CDR3aa: CASSIGFHGELFF

v_gene: TRBV11-2
CDR3aa: CASSVRGTGTDTQYF

v_gene: TRBV9
CDR3aa: CASSEGGLAGGMQYF

v_gene: TRBV18
CDR3aa: CASSLSQAGGRNEQFF

v_gene: TRBV11-2
CDR3aa: CASSFHTDTQYF

v_gene: TRBV28
CDR3aa: CASSLGGGTSRTDTQYF

v_gene: TRBV7-2
CDR3aa: CASKKTGRTEPLYEQYF

v_gene: TRBV2
CDR3aa: CASSGWREPYEQYF

v_gene: TRBV5-4
CDR3aa: CASIPAKGNTGELFF

v_gene: TRBV9
CDR3aa: CASSGTSANTGELFF

v_gene: TRBV11-2
CDR3aa: CASSLHAGFSEAFF

v_gene: TRBV7-2
CDR3aa: CASSRDYQETQYF

v_gene: TRBV6-5
CDR3aa: CASSPSGGTYNEQFF

v_gene: TRBV6-1
CDR3aa: CASSEGLNSNQPQHF

v_gene: TRBV27
CDR3aa: CASGARGNTIYF